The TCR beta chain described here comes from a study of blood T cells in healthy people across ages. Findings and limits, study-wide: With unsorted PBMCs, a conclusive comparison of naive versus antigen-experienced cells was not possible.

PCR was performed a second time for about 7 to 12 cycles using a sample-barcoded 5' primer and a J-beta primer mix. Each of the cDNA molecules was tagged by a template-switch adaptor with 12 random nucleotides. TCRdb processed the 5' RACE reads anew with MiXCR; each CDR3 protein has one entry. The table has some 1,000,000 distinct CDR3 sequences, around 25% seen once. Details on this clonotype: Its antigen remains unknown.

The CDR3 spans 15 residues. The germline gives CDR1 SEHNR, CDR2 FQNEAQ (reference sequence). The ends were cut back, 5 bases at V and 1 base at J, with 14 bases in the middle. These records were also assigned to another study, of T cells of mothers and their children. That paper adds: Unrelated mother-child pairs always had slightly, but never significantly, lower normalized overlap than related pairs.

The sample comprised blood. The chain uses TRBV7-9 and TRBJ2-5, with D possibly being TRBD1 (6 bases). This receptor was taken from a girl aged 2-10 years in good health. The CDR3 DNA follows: TGTGCCAGCAGCCCGCTATCGGACAGCCAAGAGACCCAGTACTTC. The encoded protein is CASSPLSDSQETQYF.